This T cell receptor (beta chain) originates from a study of cytomegalovirus exposure and HLA in healthy donors. Study-wide points: Cytomegalovirus association was listed for 170 or so TCR beta chains. For most subjects, TCR beta sequences were reported to predict HLA-A and HLA-B alleles with accuracy.

The study ran its PCR with 60 Vbeta and 13 Jbeta primers. Produced via immunoSEQ multiplex PCR; TCRdb's table is partial and in-frame only. The top ten clones hold over 2% of a sample with over 65,000 clones, roughly 75% of them seen once. As regards this clone: What it binds is not known.

V trimming: 4 bases; J trimming: 3 bases; junction bases outside the gene matches: 7. From germline, CDR1 is SGHVS and CDR2 FQNEAQ. The CDR3 has 15 amino acids. The chain has TRBV7-8 and TRBJ2-7, with TRBD1 matching over 9 bases. This TCR was recovered from a man aged 40-49 years in good health and CMV-seronegative. Sequences were obtained from PBMCs. The CDR3 DNA reads as TGTGCCAGCAGCTCACAGGGGGCGGAGGTCTACGAGCAGTACTTC. Its translation: CASSSQGAEVYEQYF.